A selection of T cell receptor beta chains follows, all from one sample in a study of vaccination and CD4 T cells after COVID-19. Using its own MiXCR run on the PCR reads, TCRdb lists one record per CDR3 protein. The sample includes tens of thousands of distinct CDR3 sequences, around 49% of them seen just once. Sample: CD4+ T cells from blood, taken before SARS-CoV-2 vaccination. These TCRs come from a human donor who had recovered from COVID-19. CDR3s include the opening cysteine and the closing phenylalanine or tryptophan. A D gene is named only where the DNA matches it firmly. Size is stated for part of the rows, as once, few or many counts, or as a class when the clone is expanded.

TRBV24-1	TRBD2	TRBJ2-3	once	CATSDLTSGRAGVEADTQYF	TGTGCCACCAGTGATTTGACTAGCGGGAGGGCCGGGGTTGAAGCAGATACGCAGTATTTT
TRBV28	NA	TRBJ2-3	NA	CASSPRGRSGGVTDTQYF	TGTGCCAGCAGTCCTAGAGGACGGAGCGGAGGCGTCACAGATACGCAGTATTTT
TRBV20-1	NA	TRBJ1-5	few	CSASLSTYSNQPQHF	TGCAGTGCTAGTCTCTCGACTTATAGCAATCAGCCCCAGCATTTT
TRBV12-3/TRBV12-4	TRBD1	TRBJ1-1	NA	CASSPDRFRTEAFF	TGTGCCAGCAGCCCGGACAGGTTCAGAACTGAAGCTTTCTTT
TRBV6-1	TRBD1	TRBJ2-5	few	CANRDSQETQYF	TGTGCCAACCGGGACAGCCAAGAGACCCAGTACTTC
TRBV20-1	NA	TRBJ2-7	NA	CSARVSGIIHEQYF	TGCAGTGCTAGAGTTTCTGGGATTATCCACGAGCAGTACTTC
TRBV28	NA	TRBJ2-7	NA	CASSSGGTYEQYF	TGTGCCAGCAGTTCCGGGGGAACCTACGAGCAGTACTTC
TRBV6-1	NA	TRBJ1-2	NA	CASSPPGVPSMGYTF	TGTGCCAGCAGTCCCCCAGGGGTACCCTCGATGGGCTACACCTTC
TRBV12-3/TRBV12-4	TRBD2	TRBJ2-5	NA	CASSPWTSGETQYF	TGTGCCAGCAGTCCATGGACTAGTGGAGAGACCCAGTACTTC
TRBV6-1	TRBD2	TRBJ2-7	once	CASNRAGSSGTYEQYF	TGTGCCAGCAACCGAGCAGGTAGTAGCGGGACCTACGAGCAGTACTTC
TRBV6-5	NA	TRBJ1-5	NA	CASSYPKGQGKDNQPQHF	TGTGCCAGCAGTTATCCAAAGGGCCAAGGGAAGGACAATCAGCCCCAGCATTTT
TRBV6-1	TRBD2	TRBJ2-7	NA	CASSELAGGSYEQYF	TGTGCCAGCAGTGAACTAGCGGGAGGCTCCTACGAGCAGTACTTC
TRBV7-9	NA	TRBJ1-2	NA	CASSDTYFGGGYGYTF	TGTGCCAGCAGCGATACCTACTTTGGGGGCGGCTATGGCTACACCTTC
TRBV27	NA	TRBJ2-3	NA	CASSPLQGTDTQYF	TGTGCCAGCAGTCCCCTGCAGGGCACAGATACGCAGTATTTT
TRBV20-1	TRBD1	TRBJ2-5	few	CSAKTGGTETQYF	TGCAGTGCGAAGACAGGGGGAACCGAGACCCAGTACTTC
TRBV15	NA	TRBJ2-7	NA	CATSSARFTYEQYF	TGTGCCACCAGCAGTGCACGGTTCACCTACGAGCAGTACTTC
TRBV20-1	TRBD2	TRBJ2-3	few	CSTGTSGATDTQYF	TGCAGTACCGGGACTAGCGGGGCCACAGATACGCAGTATTTT
TRBV20-1	NA	TRBJ2-7	NA	CSAPAGWGESLDYERQYF	TGCAGTGCCCCCGCCGGATGGGGCGAGAGTTTGGACTACGAGCGACAGTACTTC
TRBV6-1	NA	TRBJ2-1	NA	CASSPRSSLIWTDSYNEQFF	TGTGCCAGCAGTCCTAGATCGTCCCTAATATGGACGGACTCCTACAATGAGCAGTTCTTC
TRBV20-1	NA	TRBJ2-5	few	CSAPGGALQETQYF	TGCAGTGCCCCCGGCGGGGCGTTACAAGAGACCCAGTACTTC
TRBV6-1	NA	TRBJ2-5	NA	CASRVDNQETQYF	TGTGCCAGCAGGGTGGACAACCAAGAGACCCAGTACTTC
TRBV7-6	TRBD2	TRBJ2-5	NA	CASSLGAGETQYF	TGTGCCAGCAGCTTGGGAGCGGGGGAGACCCAGTACTTC
TRBV19	NA	TRBJ2-7	NA	CATAGGSYEQYF	TGTGCCACGGCCGGGGGATCCTACGAGCAGTACTTC
TRBV20-1	NA	TRBJ2-1	NA	CSAESGTARAYNEQFF	TGCAGTGCTGAGTCCGGGACCGCCCGAGCCTACAATGAGCAGTTCTTC
TRBV19	TRBD1	TRBJ1-5	NA	CASSIGTGGINQPQHF	TGTGCCAGTAGTATAGGAACAGGGGGAATCAATCAGCCCCAGCATTTT
TRBV15	NA	TRBJ1-2	few	CATSIGGNYGYTF	TGTGCCACCAGCATTGGAGGGAACTATGGCTACACCTTC
TRBV6-1	NA	TRBJ2-5	NA	CASTAQKTVETQYF	TGTGCCAGTACAGCGCAAAAAACGGTAGAGACCCAGTACTTC
TRBV20-1	TRBD1	TRBJ2-3	few	CSALGLGQGTADTQYF	TGCAGTGCCCTTGGCCTAGGACAGGGGACGGCAGATACGCAGTATTTT
TRBV7-2	NA	TRBJ2-3	NA	CASSLTTGTDTQYF	TGTGCCAGCAGCTTAACGACGGGCACAGATACGCAGTATTTT